This entry lists 30 T cell receptor beta chains sequenced from one sample in a study of CD8 T cells in ankylosing spondylitis. MiXCR, run by TCRdb on the 5' RACE reads, gives a single entry per CDR3 protein. The table includes roughly 240,000 distinct CDR3 sequences, less than 9.5% detected once. The sample taken for sequencing was blood, either unsorted or a sorted T cell fraction (not recorded which). The source is a female donor with ankylosing spondylitis or in good health (not recorded which).

This clonotype has at least ten counts. This chain joins TRBV21-1 and TRBJ1-5. TRBV21-1 is given as a pseudogene. CDR3 length equals 16 residues. In nucleotides, the CDR3 is TGTGCCAGCAGCAAAGTCATTCTCGGCGGGGATAAGCCCCAGCATTTT. Protein sequence: CASSKVILGGDKPQHF.

This clonotype was counted many times. The chain combines TRBV12-3 or TRBV12-4 with TRBJ1-1, with unresolved D. CDR3 length equals 15 residues. Trimming removed 6 bases at V and 6 bases at J, with 20 bases between. The chain's CDR3 is CASSRVTFNPPEAFF. The CDR3 nucleotides are TGTGCCAGCAGCCGGGTGACCTTCAATCCCCCTGAAGCTTTCTTT.

This clonotype was recorded many times. The rearrangement joins TRBV7-2 to TRBJ2-1; weak D call: TRBD2 (7 bases). This CDR3 has 13 amino acids. CDR1 is SGHTA and CDR2 is FQGNSA in the germline V gene. The V end lost 6 bases, the J end lost 9 bases, and 15 bases lay between the germline ends. The CDR3, as DNA: TGTGCCAGCAGACACGAGGGGGGGGCTGAGCAGTTCTTC. Its translation: CASRHEGGAEQFF. Complete variable domain (other parts from reference TRBV7-2 and TRBJ2-1): GAGVSQSPSNKVTEKGKDVELRCDPISGHTALYWYRQSLGQGLEFLIYFQGNSAPDKSGLPSDRFSAERTGGSVSTLTIQRTQQEDSAVYLCASRHEGGAEQFFGPGTRLTVL.

This clonotype was recorded at least ten times. This rearrangement joins TRBV27 to TRBJ2-1; no definite D call. CDR1 and CDR2 from the germline V gene are MNHEY and SMNVEV (reference sequence). This CDR3 is built from 12 residues. Trimming took off 8 bases at V and 9 bases at J, with 14 bases between the two ends. This CDR3 is CASAFPGGEQFF. The DNA of the CDR3 is TGTGCCAGCGCCTTCCCGGGCGGTGAGCAGTTCTTC.

The chain carries TRBV7-3 and TRBJ2-5; D is ambiguous. Trimming shortened V by 2 bases and J by 1 base, and 5 bases separated the two germline ends. CDR3 length equals 13 residues. The germline V gene has CDR1 SGHTA and CDR2 FQGTGA. CDR3 sequence: CASSLVPQETQYF. CDR3 bases: TGTGCCAGCAGCTTAGTCCCCCAAGAGACCCAGTACTTC.

CDR3 amino acids: CSANEGGNTEAFF. CDR3 DNA sequence: TGCAGCGCCAATGAAGGGGGAAACACTGAAGCTTTCTTT. The chain is built from TRBV29-1 and TRBJ1-1; D might be TRBD1 (6 bases). Deletions cut 7 bases from V and 2 bases from J, with 14 bases between. CDR1 and CDR2 from the germline V gene are SQVTM and ANQGSEA. The CDR3 contains 13 residues.

This clonotype was counted at least ten times. V gene TRBV4-3 combines with J gene TRBJ2-7, with D maybe TRBD2 (6 bases). V lost 4 bases and J 6 bases, leaving 19 bases between the germline ends. This CDR3 region has 15 residues. From germline, CDR1 is LGHNA and CDR2 YSLEER. This CDR3 reads CASSPRWSDGSEQYF. DNA for the CDR3: TGCGCCAGCAGCCCGCGATGGTCGGACGGGAGCGAGCAGTACTTC.

This clonotype was counted only a few times. The J gene is TRBJ2-1, the V gene TRBV28, with a possible D match to TRBD2 (9 bases). The CDR3 contains 16 residues. V was trimmed by 9 bases and J by 4 bases, leaving 22 bases between them. Germline CDR1 MDHEN, CDR2 SYDVKM. CDR3 DNA sequence: TGTGCCAGTCAGGGGGCGGGAGGGCCCGAATACAATGAGCAGTTCTTC. The encoded protein is CASQGAGGPEYNEQFF.

This clonotype has a count of ten or more. This chain connects TRBV12-3 or TRBV12-4 to TRBJ1-3; possible D gene TRBD1, 6 bases. Trimming took 2 bases from V and 4 from J, leaving 12 bases between them. The CDR3 runs 15 residues. The CDR3 sequence is CASSLTGLSGNTIYF. In nucleotides, the CDR3 is TGTGCCAGCAGTTTAACAGGGCTCTCAGGAAACACCATATATTTT.

This clonotype was detected ten times or more. The chain joins TRBV4-3 to TRBJ2-1, with 7 bases aligning to TRBD2. V lost 3 bases to trimming and J lost 5 bases; unmatched junction nucleotides: 13. The CDR3 covers 17 residues. CDR1 LGHNA and CDR2 YSLEER come from the germline V gene. Here the CDR3 DNA reads TGCGCCAGCAGCCAGATGAATGGGCCCAGCGGGGACAATGAGCAGTTCTTC. Translation: CASSQMNGPSGDNEQFF.

V usage is TRBV7-2 and J usage is TRBJ1-1; a weak D match, TRBD1 (5 bases). The V gene lost 7 bases and the J gene lost 6 bases, with 18 bases spanning the gap. This CDR3 comprises 14 residues. The V gene's germline CDR1 is SGHTA and CDR2 FQGNSA. CDR3 protein: CASKAPGWKPEAFF. The CDR3 nucleotides are TGTGCCAGCAAAGCTCCAGGGTGGAAGCCTGAAGCTTTCTTT.

This sequence joins TRBV7-9 and TRBJ2-7; D is undetermined. The germline CDR1 and CDR2 sequences are SEHNR and FQNEAQ (reference sequence). V lost 7 bases, J lost 2 bases, and 15 bases lay in between. This CDR3 spans 14 amino acids. CDR3 in DNA: TGTGCCAGCACCCACACCCACCGTCCCTACGAGCAGTACTTC. It translates to CASTHTHRPYEQYF.

This clonotype was observed many times. The chain's CDR3 is CATAPADVTDTQYF. DNA for the CDR3: TGTGCCACCGCCCCAGCGGACGTCACAGATACGCAGTATTTT. J is TRBJ2-3 and V is TRBV24-1, with a tentative D call TRBD2 (5 bases). The V and J ends lost 9 bases and 2 bases respectively, with 14 bases between them. This CDR3 spans 14 amino acids. The germline V gene has CDR1 KGHDR and CDR2 SFDVKD.

In its sample, this clonotype was seen many times. This chain uses TRBV28 with TRBJ1-5; D might be TRBD1 (6 bases). This CDR3 spans 14 amino acids. V was clipped by 6 bases and J by 5 bases, with 14 bases between them. Germline CDR1 and CDR2: MDHEN and SYDVKM. CDR3 loop: CASSRDTSDQPQHF. The CDR3 nucleotides read TGTGCCAGCAGCCGGGACACCTCGGATCAGCCCCAGCATTTT.

This clonotype was seen ten or more times. The rearrangement uses TRBV4-1 and TRBJ2-2; 10 bases map to TRBD2. This CDR3 has 17 residues. In germline, CDR1 is MGHRA, CDR2 YSYEKL. With V trimmed by 0 bases and J by 7 bases, 8 bases remained unmatched. Written as DNA, the CDR3 is TGCGCCAGCAGCCAAGATCCAGCGGGAGGGCCAGTCGGGGAGCTGTTTTTT. As protein: CASSQDPAGGPVGELFF.

This clonotype was counted many times. The rearrangement links TRBV29-1 to TRBJ2-1; tentative D call: TRBD2 (6 bases). Germline CDR1 and CDR2: SQVTM and ANQGSEA. The CDR3 consists of 14 residues. With 4 bases removed from V and 9 bases from J, the gap between germline ends came to 19 bases. The CDR3 reads CSVGSSGRAGEQFF. Here the CDR3 DNA reads TGCAGCGTTGGGTCGAGCGGGCGGGCGGGTGAGCAGTTCTTC.

This clonotype was seen a few times. The chain uses TRBV11-1 and TRBJ2-1, with a possible D match to TRBD1 (5 bases). CDR1 is SGHAT, CDR2 FQDESV, per germline (reference sequence). The CDR3 runs 17 residues. The V end was cut by 4 bases, the J end by 4 bases, with 20 bases between. CDR3 protein: CASSSNSRTRVYNEQFF. CDR3 nucleotides: TGTGCCAGCAGCTCGAACTCGAGGACACGGGTATACAATGAGCAGTTCTTC. Using reference TRBV11-1 and TRBJ2-1 for the parts outside the CDR3, the full variable domain is EAEVAQSPRYKITEKSQAVAFWCDPISGHATLYWYRQILGQGPELLVQFQDESVVDDSQLPKDRFSAERLKGVDSTLKIQPAELGDSAMYLCASSSNSRTRVYNEQFFGPGTRLTVL.

Notes on this clonotype: A read error may explain this, as a much larger clone is one base away. The V gene is TRBV4-3, the J gene TRBJ2-7; a weak D match, TRBD2 (6 bases). The V end was cut by 2 bases, the J end by 2 bases, with 13 bases between. The CDR3 loop spans 15 amino acids. Per germline, CDR1 LGHNA and CDR2 YSLEER. The CDR3 spells CASSQRTGGAYEQYF. The CDR3 DNA follows: TGCGCCAGCAGCCAAAGGACTGGCGGGGCCTACGAGCAGTACTTC.

There are many counts of this clonotype. The chain joins TRBV29-1 to TRBJ2-7, with D possibly being TRBD1 (6 bases). The CDR3 is 12 amino acids. Germline V gene sequence: CDR1 SQVTM, CDR2 ANQGSEA. Trimming removed 3 bases at V and 3 bases at J, with 9 bases between. CDR3 DNA sequence: TGCAGCGTTGAGACAGGCGGCTACGAGCAGTACTTC. This encodes CSVETGGYEQYF.

This clonotype was observed many times. The gene calls are TRBV13 and TRBJ2-2, with D possibly matching TRBD2 (6 bases). V lost 4 bases to trimming and J lost 9 bases, with 15 bases between them. The CDR3 runs 14 residues. Germline lookup yields CDR1 PRHDT and CDR2 FYEKMQ (reference sequence). CDR3 region: CASSWRGASRELFF. Here the CDR3 DNA reads TGTGCCAGCAGCTGGCGGGGCGCATCCAGGGAGCTGTTTTTT.

This clonotype was recorded many times. The CDR3 region is CATSPGPAEGSTGELFF. The CDR3 nucleotides read TGTGCCACCAGCCCCGGACCAGCGGAGGGGAGCACCGGGGAGCTGTTTTTT. This chain joins TRBV24-1 and TRBJ2-2; D possibly corresponds to TRBD2 (6 bases). V lost 7 bases, J lost 4 bases, and 21 bases lay in between. Looked up from germline, CDR1 is KGHDR and CDR2 is SFDVKD. The CDR3 contains 17 residues.

The CDR3 here is CASSLRGFRNQPQHF. The CDR3 DNA reads TGTGCCAGCAGCTTAAGGGGGTTTCGCAATCAGCCCCAGCATTTT. The gene calls are TRBV7-2 and TRBJ1-5, with TRBD1 as a possible D gene (6 bases). V was trimmed by 2 bases and J by 2 bases, leaving 10 bases between them. The CDR3 has 15 amino acids. Germline-derived CDR1 and CDR2 are SGHTA and FQGNSA. The variable domain in full, with the rest retrieved from reference TRBV7-2 and TRBJ1-5, is GAGVSQSPSNKVTEKGKDVELRCDPISGHTALYWYRQSLGQGLEFLIYFQGNSAPDKSGLPSDRFSAERTGGSVSTLTIQRTQQEDSAVYLCASSLRGFRNQPQHFGDGTRLSIL.

This clonotype has a count of ten or more. V and J are TRBV29-1 and TRBJ2-7; either TRBD1 or TRBD2 may fit D (5 bases each). Trimming took 7 bases from V and 2 from J, leaving 12 bases between them. Per germline, CDR1 SQVTM and CDR2 ANQGSEA. CDR3 size: 12 residues. For the CDR3, the DNA is TGCAGCGGGGGGTCAACCCCCTACGAGCAGTACTTC. This gives the protein CSGGSTPYEQYF.

There are many counts of this clonotype. The chain carries TRBV7-2 and TRBJ2-1; possible D gene TRBD1, 6 bases. V dropped 5 bases and J dropped 2 bases, with 19 bases sitting between them. Germline V CDR1 and CDR2: SGHTA, FQGNSA. The CDR3 is made up of 17 amino acids. The CDR3 reads CASSPQGRSQTYNEQFF. In nucleotides, the CDR3 is TGTGCCAGCAGCCCCCAGGGGAGAAGCCAGACCTACAATGAGCAGTTCTTC.

There are many counts of this clonotype. The chain links TRBV7-2 to TRBJ2-1, with D possibly matching TRBD2 (6 bases). The CDR3 is 15 amino acids. Trimming stripped 1 base from V and 9 bases from J, with 16 bases between. The germline gives CDR1 SGHTA, CDR2 FQGNSA. CDR3 sequence (DNA): TGTGCCAGCAGCTTAGGATCGGGAGTAGGGAGTGAGCAGTTCTTC. Translated, it gives CASSLGSGVGSEQFF. Full variable domain (outside the CDR3, taken from reference TRBV7-2 and TRBJ2-1): GAGVSQSPSNKVTEKGKDVELRCDPISGHTALYWYRQSLGQGLEFLIYFQGNSAPDKSGLPSDRFSAERTGGSVSTLTIQRTQQEDSAVYLCASSLGSGVGSEQFFGPGTRLTVL.

Comment on this clonotype: Its ends do not fully match the called genes, so a read error is possible. The J gene is TRBJ1-3, the V gene TRBV7-9, with no clear D. The CDR3 is 10 residues long. Germline lookup yields CDR1 SEHNR and CDR2 FQNEAQ (reference sequence). CDR3 sequence: CASSSPRRDF. CDR3 bases: TGTGCCAGCAGCTCTCCAAGGAGGGATTTT.

This clonotype was seen at least ten times. This chain links TRBV20-1 with TRBJ2-7; 8 bases are shared with TRBD1. V shed 6 bases and J 7 bases; nucleotides not matched to a gene: 14. CDR1 and CDR2 (germline): DFQATT, SNEGSKA (reference sequence). The CDR3 has 14 residues. CDR3 sequence: CSATTGVGTREQYF. The DNA for the CDR3 is TGCAGTGCCACGACAGGGGTCGGGACGCGGGAGCAGTACTTC.

The V call is TRBV6-1, the J call TRBJ2-1, with TRBD2 matching over 7 bases. The CDR3 is 18 amino acids. Germline V gene lookup returns CDR1 MNHNS and CDR2 SASEGT. With V trimmed by 6 bases and J by 7 bases, 21 bases remained unmatched. DNA of the CDR3: TGTGCCAGCAGAACTGACCCTACCTCAGTGGGAGGGACTAATGAGCAGTTCTTC. Protein: CASRTDPTSVGGTNEQFF.

At least ten counts were recorded for this clonotype. This chain uses TRBV5-1 with TRBJ1-1, with TRBD1 as a possible D gene (5 bases). The CDR3 is made up of 14 amino acids. Germline lookup yields CDR1 SGHRS and CDR2 YFSETQ. The V end was cut by 0 bases, the J end by 6 bases, with 12 bases between. The CDR3: CASSLGGGPSEAFF. The DNA of the CDR3 is TGCGCCAGCAGCTTGGGGGGGGGTCCCTCTGAAGCTTTCTTT. Combining the CDR3 with reference TRBV5-1 and TRBJ1-1 gives the whole variable domain KAGVTQTPRYLIKTRGQQVTLSCSPISGHRSVSWYQQTPGQGLQFLFEYFSETQRNKGNFPGRFSGRQFSNSRSEMNVSTLELGDSALYLCASSLGGGPSEAFFGQGTRLTVV.

This clonotype was observed a handful of times. The chain has TRBV11-3 and TRBJ1-3; D is unresolved. Germline V lookup: CDR1 SGHNT, CDR2 YENEEA. The CDR3 totals 13 residues. Trimming shortened V by 4 bases and J by 4 bases, and 8 bases separated the two germline ends. CDR3 sequence: CASSSAMGNTIYF. CDR3 nucleotide sequence: TGTGCCAGCAGCTCCGCTATGGGAAACACCATATATTTT.